One and the same sample provided the 31 T cell receptor beta chains below, sequenced in a study of neurological immune-mediated disorders. One entry per CDR3 protein, called by TCRdb with MiXCR from the 5' RACE reads. The sample carries more than 30,000 distinct CDR3 sequences, about 3.8% recorded once. Sequenced: CD4+ T cells from blood. The receptors were gathered from a woman aged 40 to 49 in good health.

Many counts were recorded for this clonotype. The gene calls are TRBV20-1 and TRBJ1-5; D may be TRBD1 (5 bases). This CDR3 has 13 amino acids. Deletions cut 1 base from V and 4 bases from J, with 8 bases between. CDR1 and CDR2 from the germline V gene are DFQATT and SNEGSKA (reference sequence). CDR3 DNA sequence: TGCAGTGCTAGAGGGGCAGGGAATCAGCCCCAGCATTTT. This gives the protein CSARGAGNQPQHF.

By proportion, this clonotype is medium-sized. The chain joins TRBV29-1 to TRBJ1-1; TRBD1 might be the D (5 bases). V was clipped by 7 bases and J by 1 base, with 7 bases between them. This CDR3 has 11 amino acids. In germline, CDR1 is SQVTM, CDR2 ANQGSEA. The CDR3 DNA is TGCAGCGGCCAGGGGAACACTGAAGCTTTCTTT. Translating gives CSGQGNTEAFF. Filled out from reference TRBV29-1 and TRBJ1-1, the complete variable domain reads SAVISQKPSRDICQRGTSLTIQCQVDSQVTMMFWYRQQPGQSLTLIATANQGSEATYESGFVIDKFPISRPNLTFSTLTVSNMSPEDSSIYLCSGQGNTEAFFGQGTRLTVV.

Many counts were recorded for this clonotype. The chain recombines TRBV5-1 with TRBJ2-2; D might be TRBD2 (5 bases). CDR3 length: 14 amino acids. Trimming shortened V by 0 bases and J by 3 bases, and 6 bases separated the two germline ends. Germline CDR1 reads SGHRS; CDR2 reads YFSETQ. The CDR3 nucleotides read TGCGCCAGCAGCTTGGACGGGGACACCGGGGAGCTGTTTTTT. Amino acid sequence: CASSLDGDTGELFF.

This clonotype appeared many times. The chain uses TRBV19 and TRBJ2-1, with D unresolved. The germline gives CDR1 LNHDA, CDR2 SQIVND (reference sequence). This CDR3 region has 13 residues. Trimming left V 3 bases short and J 10 bases short, with 13 bases between. CDR3 sequence reads: CASSIGWTSEQFF. Written as DNA, the CDR3 is TGTGCCAGTAGTATTGGGTGGACCTCGGAGCAGTTCTTC.

This clonotype was seen at least ten times. The rearrangement joins TRBV12-3 or TRBV12-4 to TRBJ1-2, with D perhaps matching TRBD1 (6 bases). This CDR3 spans 14 amino acids. Trimming took 7 bases from V and 10 from J, leaving 22 bases between them. The CDR3 DNA is TGTGCCAGCACCGCTCGGAGGGGGGCGATGGACTACACCTTC. It translates to CASTARRGAMDYTF.

This clonotype was seen many times. The V gene is TRBV4-1, the J gene TRBJ2-7; TRBD2 agrees at 14 bases. Germline assignment: CDR1 MGHRA and CDR2 YSYEKL. V shed 3 bases, J shed 5 bases, and the junction held 9 bases outside the gene matches. The CDR3 consists of 17 residues. The CDR3 coding sequence is TGCGCCAGCAGCCAGGGTACGGGACTAGCGGGAGAGGACGAGCAGTACTTC. It translates to CASSQGTGLAGEDEQYF.

This clonotype was picked up a small number of times. V is TRBV5-5 and J is TRBJ1-1, with a weak D call TRBD1 (5 bases). V was trimmed by 7 bases and J by 5 bases, leaving 15 bases between them. Germline-derived CDR1 and CDR2 are SGHKS and YYEKEE (reference sequence). CDR3 size: 13 residues. The CDR3 DNA is TGTGCCAGCCGGGGCACCCTCGGGACTGAAGCTTTCTTT. Its protein is CASRGTLGTEAFF. Based on the CDR3 plus reference TRBV5-5 and TRBJ1-1, the full variable domain is DAGVTQSPTHLIKTRGQQVTLRCSPISGHKSVSWYQQVLGQGPQFIFQYYEKEERGRGNFPDRFSARQFPNYSSELNVNALLLGDSALYLCASRGTLGTEAFFGQGTRLTVV.

This clonotype was observed many times. The chain couples TRBV5-1 to TRBJ2-7, with TRBD2 matching 10 bases. The trim removed 3 bases at V and 2 bases at J, leaving 17 bases unmatched. CDR1 and CDR2 (germline): SGHRS, YFSETQ. The CDR3 is 19 residues long. CDR3 residues: CASSYATYPGLAQAYEQYF. The CDR3, as DNA: TGCGCCAGCAGCTACGCTACTTATCCGGGACTAGCGCAAGCCTACGAGCAGTACTTC. Full variable domain (rest looked up from reference TRBV5-1 and TRBJ2-7): KAGVTQTPRYLIKTRGQQVTLSCSPISGHRSVSWYQQTPGQGLQFLFEYFSETQRNKGNFPGRFSGRQFSNSRSEMNVSTLELGDSALYLCASSYATYPGLAQAYEQYFGPGTRLTVT.

This clonotype was counted at least ten times. This CDR3 reads CASSPSPRTGSYNEQFF. The CDR3 nucleotides read TGTGCCAGCAGCCCATCGCCACGAACGGGCTCCTACAATGAGCAGTTCTTC. This chain links TRBV7-2 with TRBJ2-1; D gene uncertain. CDR1 is SGHTA and CDR2 is FQGNSA in the germline V gene. CDR3 size: 17 residues. Trimming took off 5 bases at V and 0 bases at J, with 17 bases between the two ends.

This clonotype was picked up many times. The V and J genes are TRBV7-9 and TRBJ2-3; D is possibly TRBD2 (5 bases). V lost 2 bases and J 2 bases, leaving 8 bases between the germline ends. CDR3 size: 14 residues. Looked up from germline, CDR1 is SEHNR and CDR2 is FQNEAQ (reference sequence). Written as DNA, the CDR3 is TGTGCCAGCAGCTTAACGGGAAACACAGATACGCAGTATTTT. Protein: CASSLTGNTDTQYF.

This clonotype was seen many times. This rearrangement joins TRBV3-1 to TRBJ2-7; TRBD2 agrees at 8 bases. Germline V CDR1 and CDR2: LGHDT, YNNKEL (reference sequence). The CDR3 spans 14 residues. The ends lost 4 bases at V and 2 bases at J; junction bases unmatched: 4. CDR3 sequence: CASSLRAGAYEQYF. The DNA of the CDR3 is TGTGCCAGCAGCCTCCGAGCGGGAGCCTACGAGCAGTACTTC.

This clonotype was found many times. A much larger clone differs by one base, so this may be a read error. V is TRBV7-2 and J is TRBJ2-5; the D gene is possibly TRBD1 (6 bases). The CDR3 length is 15 residues. Per the germline V gene, CDR1 is SGHTA and CDR2 is FQGNSA. The V gene lost 7 bases and the J gene lost 2 bases, with 17 bases spanning the gap. CDR3 loop: CASNKGVWGQETQYF. CDR3 DNA: TGTGCCAGCAACAAGGGGGTTTGGGGGCAAGAGACCCAGTACTTC.

The sample holds many counts of this clonotype. V and J are TRBV7-2 and TRBJ2-3; D remains ambiguous. Germline values: CDR1 SGHTA, CDR2 FQGNSA. The CDR3 has 19 residues. The V and J ends lost 1 base and 2 bases respectively, with 22 bases between them. This CDR3 reads CASSLGGGSSVALTDTQYF. In DNA form, the CDR3 reads TGTGCCAGCAGCTTAGGCGGTGGGTCATCAGTAGCCCTCACAGATACGCAGTATTTT.

This clonotype was detected ten times or more. The rearrangement links TRBV20-1 to TRBJ2-1; tentatively, D is TRBD2 (6 bases). Between the trimmed V and J ends, which lost 3 bases and 8 bases, there was a span of 17 bases. Per the germline V gene, CDR1 is DFQATT and CDR2 is SNEGSKA (reference sequence). This CDR3 has 14 amino acids. CDR3 DNA: TGCAGTGCTAGCGGGGGTCGTCCTAGGGATGAGCAGTTCTTC. Its protein product is CSASGGRPRDEQFF.

This clonotype was seen ten or more times. This chain connects TRBV18 to TRBJ2-2, with a weak D call TRBD1 (6 bases). The germline V gene has CDR1 KGHSH and CDR2 LQKENI. Deletions cut 6 bases from V and 4 bases from J, with 27 bases between. CDR3 size: 19 residues. CDR3 DNA sequence: TGTGCCAGCTCGAGACGCCCAGGGGATAGCCCTTCTAGCACCGGGGAGCTGTTTTTT. Translation: CASSRRPGDSPSSTGELFF.

Many counts were recorded for this clonotype. The rearrangement uses TRBV20-1 and TRBJ1-2; no reliable D call. V lost 5 bases and J lost 0, with 13 bases in between. The CDR3 is 14 residues long. CDR1 is DFQATT and CDR2 is SNEGSKA in the germline V gene (reference sequence). The CDR3 DNA follows: TGCAGTGCTGGTACCGACGGGACTAACTATGGCTACACCTTC. It translates to CSAGTDGTNYGYTF.

The rearrangement joins TRBV20-1 to TRBJ1-1, with D perhaps TRBD1 (6 bases). The CDR3 loop spans 14 amino acids. Trimming stripped 6 bases from V and 2 bases from J, with 16 bases between. Per the germline V gene, CDR1 is DFQATT and CDR2 is SNEGSKA (reference sequence). CDR3: CSAELGGRNTEAFF. The CDR3 DNA reads as TGCAGTGCCGAGTTGGGGGGCAGAAACACTGAAGCTTTCTTT.

This clonotype showed up many times. This sequence joins TRBV6-5 and TRBJ1-6; TRBD1 aligns across 7 bases. CDR3 length equals 16 residues. Trimming cost V 0 bases and J 7 bases; bases outside gene matches: 6. Germline CDR1 and CDR2: MNHEY and SVGAGI. Here the CDR3 reads CASSYSPGQSNSPLHF. CDR3 in DNA: TGTGCCAGCAGTTACTCCCCGGGACAGAGCAATTCACCCCTCCACTTT.

Many counts were recorded for this clonotype. The DNA of the CDR3 is TGTGCCAGCAGGGTAGGGGGTTCGACTGAAGCTTTCTTT. This codes for CASRVGGSTEAFF. V is TRBV7-9 and J is TRBJ1-1; possibly TRBD1 for D (6 bases). V was shortened by 6 bases and J by 5 bases, with 13 bases between the two germline ends. There are 13 residues in the CDR3. CDR1 SEHNR and CDR2 FQNEAQ come from the germline V gene (reference sequence).

This clonotype was counted at least ten times. The rearrangement uses TRBV18 and TRBJ1-5, with D unresolved. Trimming took 2 bases from V and 6 from J, leaving 8 bases between them. The CDR3 is made up of 13 amino acids. In germline, CDR1 is KGHSH, CDR2 LQKENI. CDR3 sequence (DNA): TGTGCCAGCTCACCAGGTGGAGGTCAGCCCCAGCATTTT. Translation: CASSPGGGQPQHF. Based on the CDR3 plus reference TRBV18 and TRBJ1-5, the full variable domain is NAGVMQNPRHLVRRRGQEARLRCSPMKGHSHVYWYRQLPEEGLKFMVYLQKENIIDESGMPKERFSAEFPKEGPSILRIQQVVRGDSAAYFCASSPGGGQPQHFGDGTRLSIL.

This clonotype was counted at least ten times. The chain employs TRBV12-3 or TRBV12-4 and TRBJ1-2; 8 nucleotides align to TRBD1. This CDR3 has 13 residues. The V gene end was trimmed by 1 base and the J gene end by 8 bases; junction bases not matched to a gene: 3. The CDR3 sequence is CASSLGQGWGYTF. In DNA, the CDR3 is TGTGCCAGCAGTTTAGGACAGGGGTGGGGCTACACCTTC.

This clonotype was recorded at least ten times. The rearrangement links TRBV12-3 or TRBV12-4 to TRBJ1-1; a weak D match, TRBD1 (5 bases). V lost 6 bases and J lost 2, with 13 bases in between. This CDR3 comprises 14 residues. The CDR3 loop reads CASRRQRSNTEAFF. The CDR3, as DNA: TGTGCCAGCAGACGACAGCGAAGTAACACTGAAGCTTTCTTT.

This clonotype came up many times. The chain couples TRBV6-2 or TRBV6-3 to TRBJ1-1; 9 bases are shared with TRBD1. The CDR3 runs 14 residues. Germline V lookup: CDR1 MNHEY, CDR2 SVGEGT. The ends lost 10 bases at V and 4 bases at J; junction bases unmatched: 10. CDR3 residues: CATKFMGQGTEAFF. CDR3 coding DNA: TGTGCCACCAAATTTATGGGACAGGGCACTGAAGCTTTCTTT.

This clonotype was counted at least ten times. Lacking the conserved final phenylalanine or tryptophan, this CDR3 likely reflects a read error. It is unclear where the CDR3 begins or ends on the DNA, so no DNA is shown, and the CDR3 is as TCRdb lists it. This chain joins TRBV12-3 or TRBV12-4 and TRBJ2-7; TRBD1, the table's D call, lacks a check against the DNA. The CDR3 comprises 9 residues, both ends counted. The CDR3 reads CASSFEGIG.

This clonotype was recorded at least ten times. The chain couples TRBV5-1 to TRBJ2-7; no reliable D call. Germline V gives CDR1 SGHRS, CDR2 YFSETQ. V lost 7 bases to trimming and J lost 3 bases, with 8 bases between them. The CDR3 contains 11 residues. The CDR3 coding sequence is TGCGCCAGCTCCTTGGGCTACGAGCAGTACTTC. It encodes CASSLGYEQYF. The full variable domain, rest sourced from reference TRBV5-1 and TRBJ2-7, is KAGVTQTPRYLIKTRGQQVTLSCSPISGHRSVSWYQQTPGQGLQFLFEYFSETQRNKGNFPGRFSGRQFSNSRSEMNVSTLELGDSALYLCASSLGYEQYFGPGTRLTVT.

The chain uses TRBV10-3 and TRBJ2-2; 9 positions agree with TRBD1. V shed 10 bases, J shed 4 bases, and the junction held 7 bases outside the gene matches. CDR1 ENHRY and CDR2 SYGVKD come from the germline V gene. The CDR3 has 14 residues. CDR3 in DNA: TGTGCCACTACTCGGACAGGGGTCACCGGGGAGCTGTTTTTT. This codes for CATTRTGVTGELFF.

This clonotype was counted ten times or more. In DNA form, the CDR3 reads TGCAGTGCTCGCCTTCCCGGGTCCACTCATTACACCTTC. Its protein product is CSARLPGSTHYTF. This chain uses TRBV20-1 with TRBJ1-2; D is ambiguous. This CDR3 spans 13 amino acids. In germline, CDR1 is DFQATT, CDR2 SNEGSKA (reference sequence). Trimming left V 5 bases short and J 11 bases short, with 21 bases between.

In this sample, this clonotype turned up many times. CDR3 residues: CASSVVPQHTDTQYF. CDR3 in DNA: TGTGCCAGCAGCGTAGTTCCCCAACACACAGATACGCAGTATTTT. This chain connects TRBV9 to TRBJ2-3; no clear D gene. Trimming left V 0 bases short and J 2 bases short, with 10 bases between. The CDR3 runs to 15 residues. Germline CDR1 is SGDLS and CDR2 is YYNGEE. Variable domain in full (rest from reference TRBV9 and TRBJ2-3): DSGVTQTPKHLITATGQRVTLRCSPRSGDLSVYWYQQSLDQGLQFLIQYYNGEERAKGNILERFSAQQFPDLHSELNLSSLELGDSALYFCASSVVPQHTDTQYFGPGTRLTVL.

Ten or more counts support this clonotype. The chain has TRBV5-1 and TRBJ2-1, with D perhaps matching TRBD1 (5 bases). This CDR3 is 13 amino acids long. The germline V and J ends were trimmed by 5 bases and 2 bases, with 8 bases remaining between them. CDR1 is SGHRS and CDR2 is YFSETQ in the germline V gene. CDR3 in DNA: TGCGCCAGCAGTTCGGACACCTACAATGAGCAGTTCTTC. Protein sequence: CASSSDTYNEQFF.

In its sample, this clonotype was seen many times. The chain has TRBV20-1 and TRBJ2-3; 9 bases are shared with TRBD2. Losses at the gene ends were 1 base for V and 4 bases for J; bases not matched to a gene: 6. Germline values: CDR1 DFQATT, CDR2 SNEGSKA (reference sequence). The CDR3 extends over 15 amino acids. CDR3 loop: CSARVVAGVSDTQYF. Written as DNA, the CDR3 is TGCAGTGCTAGAGTGGTAGCGGGAGTTTCAGATACGCAGTATTTT.

The sample holds many counts of this clonotype. This sequence joins TRBV27 and TRBJ2-2; 7 bases match TRBD1. The length of the CDR3 is 16 residues. Trimming removed 6 bases from V and 4 bases from J; junction bases left unmatched: 11. From germline, CDR1 is MNHEY and CDR2 SMNVEV (reference sequence). CDR3 protein: CASRRDSRSPTGELFF. CDR3 nucleotide sequence: TGTGCCAGCAGAAGGGACAGTAGATCCCCCACCGGGGAGCTGTTTTTT.